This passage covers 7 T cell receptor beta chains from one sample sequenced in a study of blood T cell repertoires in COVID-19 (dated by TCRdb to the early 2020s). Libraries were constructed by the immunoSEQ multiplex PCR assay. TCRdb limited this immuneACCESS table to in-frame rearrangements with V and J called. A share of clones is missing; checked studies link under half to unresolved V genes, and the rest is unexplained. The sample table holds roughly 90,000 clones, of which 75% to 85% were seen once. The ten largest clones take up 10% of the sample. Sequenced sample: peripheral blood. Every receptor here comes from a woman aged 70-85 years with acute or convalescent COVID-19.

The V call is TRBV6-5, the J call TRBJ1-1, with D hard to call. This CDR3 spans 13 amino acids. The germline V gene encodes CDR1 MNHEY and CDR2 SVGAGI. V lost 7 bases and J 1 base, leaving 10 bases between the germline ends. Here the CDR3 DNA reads TGTGCCAGCAACACCCGGGAGAACACTGAAGCTTTCTTT. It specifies CASNTRENTEAFF.

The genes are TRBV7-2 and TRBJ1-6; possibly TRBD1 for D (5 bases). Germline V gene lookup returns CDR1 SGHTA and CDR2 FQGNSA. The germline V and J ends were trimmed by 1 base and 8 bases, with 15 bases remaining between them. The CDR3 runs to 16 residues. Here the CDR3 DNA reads TGTGCCAGCAGCTTAGATTCACAGGTTTTTGATTCACCCCTCCACTTT. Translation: CASSLDSQVFDSPLHF.

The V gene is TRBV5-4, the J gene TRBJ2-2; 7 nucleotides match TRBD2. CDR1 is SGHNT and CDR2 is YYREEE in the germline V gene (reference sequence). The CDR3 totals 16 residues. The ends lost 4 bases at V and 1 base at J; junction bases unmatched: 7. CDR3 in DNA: TGTGCCAGCAGCCCCGTCCAGCGGGGGAACACCGGGGAGCTGTTTTTT. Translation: CASSPVQRGNTGELFF.

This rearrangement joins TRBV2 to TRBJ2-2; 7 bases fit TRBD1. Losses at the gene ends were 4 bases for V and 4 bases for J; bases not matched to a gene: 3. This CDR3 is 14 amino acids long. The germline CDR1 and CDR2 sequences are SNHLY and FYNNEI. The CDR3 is CASSGGQRTGELFF. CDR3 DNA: TGTGCCAGCAGTGGGGGACAGCGCACCGGGGAGCTGTTTTTT.

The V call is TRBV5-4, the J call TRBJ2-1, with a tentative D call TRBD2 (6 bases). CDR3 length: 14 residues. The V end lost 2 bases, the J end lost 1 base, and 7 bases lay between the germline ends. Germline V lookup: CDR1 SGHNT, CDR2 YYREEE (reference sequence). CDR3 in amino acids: CASSFGGSYNEQFF. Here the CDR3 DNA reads TGTGCCAGCAGCTTTGGGGGGTCCTACAATGAGCAGTTCTTC. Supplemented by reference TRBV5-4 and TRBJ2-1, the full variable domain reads ETGVTQSPTHLIKTRGQQVTLRCSSQSGHNTVSWYQQALGQGPQFIFQYYREEENGRGNFPPRFSGLQFPNYSSELNVNALELDDSALYLCASSFGGSYNEQFFGPGTRLTVL.

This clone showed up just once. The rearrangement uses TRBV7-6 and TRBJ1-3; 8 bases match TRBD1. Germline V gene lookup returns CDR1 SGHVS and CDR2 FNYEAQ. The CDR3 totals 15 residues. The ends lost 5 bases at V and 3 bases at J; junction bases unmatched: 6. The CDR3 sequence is CASSGGTGFGNTIYF. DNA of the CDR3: TGTGCCAGCAGCGGGGGGACAGGTTTTGGAAACACCATATATTTT. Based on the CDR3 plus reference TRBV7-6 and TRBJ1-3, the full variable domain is GAGVSQSPRYKVTKRGQDVALRCDPISGHVSLYWYRQALGQGPEFLTYFNYEAQQDKSGLPNDRFSAERPEGSISTLTIQRTEQRDSAMYRCASSGGTGFGNTIYFGEGSWLTVV.

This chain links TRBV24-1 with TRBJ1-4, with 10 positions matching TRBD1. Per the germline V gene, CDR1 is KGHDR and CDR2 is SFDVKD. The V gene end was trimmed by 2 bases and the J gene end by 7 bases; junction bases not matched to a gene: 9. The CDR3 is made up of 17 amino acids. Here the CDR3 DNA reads TGTGCCACCAGTGATTCTCCACCGGGACAGGGGTTTGAAAAACTGTTTTTT. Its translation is CATSDSPPGQGFEKLFF.